The rows below give T cell receptor beta chains drawn from one sample of a study of shared clonotypes between healthy human individuals. Using immunoSEQ multiplex PCR, the repertoire was profiled, and TCRdb retains in-frame clones only, with some absent. The sample contains millions of clones, 80% to 95% of which appear only once. The specimen sequenced was naive CD4+ T cells from PBMCs. These receptors came from a man between 18 and 35 years old in good health. Some clones in this sample may be carry-over from other donors' samples. CDR3s include the opening cysteine and the closing phenylalanine or tryptophan. D genes are given only for firm matches. The listing skips clone size in some rows; elsewhere it reads once, few, many or a size class.

V gene,J gene,clone size,D gene,CDR3 DNA,CDR3 protein
TRBV5-6,TRBJ2-1,-,-,TGTGCCAGCAGCTATGGAGGTACATTCCATAATGAGCAGTTCTTC,CASSYGGTFHNEQFF
TRBV7-9,TRBJ2-5,-,TRBD2,TGTGCCAGCAGCACCGGGGACCGCGGCGGGGGGACCCAGTACTTC,CASSTGDRGGGTQYF
TRBV29-1,TRBJ2-3,-,-,TGCAGCGTTGCCTCGGGCACAGATACGCAGTATTTT,CSVASGTDTQYF
TRBV19,TRBJ1-2,-,-,TGTGCCAGTAACAGGGACGAGGGTGGCTACACCTTC,CASNRDEGGYTF
TRBV28,TRBJ1-5,-,-,TGTGCCAGCAGTTTCTCACAGCACAATCAGCCCCAGCATTTT,CASSFSQHNQPQHF
TRBV9,TRBJ2-1,once,-,TGTGCCAGCAGCGTAGGGGGGACAACCGGATACAATGAGCAGTTCTTC,CASSVGGTTGYNEQFF
TRBV6-6,TRBJ1-1,-,-,TGTGCCAGCAGTTACGGGGTTGTCCAGAACACTGAAGCTTTCTTT,CASSYGVVQNTEAFF
TRBV6-4,TRBJ2-1,once,-,TGTGCCAGCAGTGACTTCTCGTCTTGGCCGGTGTCTCACAATGAGCAGTTCTTC,CASSDFSSWPVSHNEQFF
TRBV4-2,TRBJ1-2,-,-,TGTGCCAGCAGCCAAGATCTGGGGGCAGGTCGAGACGGTGGCTACACCTTC,CASSQDLGAGRDGGYTF
TRBV14,TRBJ1-1,-,-,TGTGCCAGCAGCCAAGACATCCCTAGGATGGGGAAGACGGCTTTCTTT,CASSQDIPRMGKTAFF
TRBV30,TRBJ1-3,-,-,TGTGCCTGGAGTGGCGGAGCGAAAAGCCCTGGAAACACCATATATTTT,CAWSGGAKSPGNTIYF
TRBV9,TRBJ2-7,-,TRBD2,TGTGCCAGCAGCCCCCGGGGGAGGGACTCCTACGAGCAGTACTTC,CASSPRGRDSYEQYF
TRBV2,TRBJ1-1,once,TRBD1,TGTGCCAGCAGTGAACTACAGGGGGTCATGAACACTGAAGCTTTCTTT,CASSELQGVMNTEAFF
TRBV28,TRBJ2-7,-,TRBD1,TGTGCCAGCAGTTTTCTCCGACAGGGGAGGCCCTACGAGCAGTACTTC,CASSFLRQGRPYEQYF
TRBV5-6,TRBJ2-6,-,-,TGTGCCAGCAGCTTCTCGAGCTCTGGGGCCAACGTCCTGACTTTC,CASSFSSSGANVLTF
TRBV10-3,TRBJ1-1,-,TRBD1,TGTGCCATCAGTGAGTCCAGGGGGCTGGGCACTGAAGCTTTCTTT,CAISESRGLGTEAFF
TRBV9,TRBJ1-3,-,-,TGTGCCAGCAGCGTGGACAACTCTGGAAACACCATATATTTT,CASSVDNSGNTIYF
TRBV5-8,TRBJ1-2,-,-,TGTGCCAGCAGCCTGGACCTGAATCGAGGCTACACCTTC,CASSLDLNRGYTF
TRBV6-5,TRBJ1-1,-,-,TGTGCCAGCAGTTACTCCGGACTGATGAACACTGAAGCTTTCTTT,CASSYSGLMNTEAFF
TRBV4-1,TRBJ2-5,once,-,TGCGCCAGCAGCCAAGAAGCTACCCCAGGGACCCAGTACTTC,CASSQEATPGTQYF
TRBV5-4,TRBJ1-2,-,-,TGTGCCAGCAGCCTCAGAACAGGGACCGATGATAACTATGGCTACACCTTC,CASSLRTGTDDNYGYTF
TRBV5-8,TRBJ1-5,-,-,TGTGCCAGCAGCCCGGGGCAGGCAAGGGGCAATCAGCCCCAGCATTTT,CASSPGQARGNQPQHF
TRBV9,TRBJ1-4,-,-,TGTGCCAGCAGCGTAGCGGGGGGGTCTGAAAAACTGTTTTTT,CASSVAGGSEKLFF
TRBV27,TRBJ1-2,-,-,TGTGCCAGCAGTCTCTCGCCTAGCCTATTTGGTGGCTACACCTTC,CASSLSPSLFGGYTF
TRBV6-5,TRBJ2-6,-,-,TGTGCCAGCAGTTACGGGGGGCTGGGGGCCAACGTCCTGACTTTC,CASSYGGLGANVLTF
TRBV19,TRBJ2-1,-,TRBD2,TGTGCCACCCGGGGACTAGCGGGATACTACAATGAGCAGTTCTTC,CATRGLAGYYNEQFF
TRBV6-6,TRBJ2-3,-,TRBD2,TGTGCCAGCAGTTGGGGACTAGCAGCACATCAAGATACGCAGTATTTT,CASSWGLAAHQDTQYF
TRBV6-1,TRBJ1-2,-,-,TGTGCCAGCGGTCAGGGCGATGACACCTTC,CASGQGDDTF
TRBV18,TRBJ1-1,-,TRBD1,TGTGCCAGCTCACCATCCGACAGGGGGAACACTGAAGCTTTCTTT,CASSPSDRGNTEAFF
TRBV21-1,TRBJ1-3,-,-,TGTGCCAGCAGCAAAGGGTACTGTGACAGGAAAACCTCTGGAAACACCATATATTTT,CASSKGYCDRKTSGNTIYF
TRBV28,TRBJ2-7,-,-,TGTGCCAGCAGTTTAACGGTAGAGGTTTTCGAGCAGTACTTC,CASSLTVEVFEQYF
TRBV11-3,TRBJ2-5,-,-,TGTGCCAGCAGCCCGACAGCACAAGAGACCCAGTACTTC,CASSPTAQETQYF
TRBV15,TRBJ2-5,-,-,TGTGCCACCAGCCCTAGAGGGGCCAGACAAGAGACCCAGTACTTC,CATSPRGARQETQYF
TRBV11-3,TRBJ2-5,-,-,TGTGCCAGCAGCTCCAGAGGGGGACCCGGGGAGACCCAGTACTTC,CASSSRGGPGETQYF
TRBV7-6,TRBJ1-2,-,-,TGTGCCAGCAGCCCTAGCGGTAACTATGGCTACACCTTC,CASSPSGNYGYTF
TRBV11-2,TRBJ1-2,once,-,TGTGCCAGCAGCTTAGCCTGGGGCAGGCCTGCTGATTATGGCTACACCTTC,CASSLAWGRPADYGYTF
TRBV30,TRBJ2-5,once,-,TGTGCCTGGAACGCCCCCGGGACACAAGGTGGGACCCAGTACTTC,CAWNAPGTQGGTQYF
TRBV9,TRBJ2-7,-,TRBD2,TGTGCCAGCACCCCAACCGTAGCGGGAGGCACGCGGGAGCAGTACTTC,CASTPTVAGGTREQYF
TRBV5-8,TRBJ1-1,-,TRBD1,TGTGCCAGCAGCCAAGACAGGGGGATCACTGAAGCTTTCTTT,CASSQDRGITEAFF
TRBV21-1,TRBJ2-7,-,-,TGTGCCAGCAGCAAACGGCAGTCCTACGAGCAGTACTTC,CASSKRQSYEQYF
TRBV28,TRBJ1-4,-,-,TGTGCCAGCAGCGGGGGTCCCGGGGGAGAAAAACTGTTTTTT,CASSGGPGGEKLFF
TRBV19,TRBJ2-3,-,-,TGTGCCAGTAAGGAGCGGGGCACAGATACGCAGTATTTT,CASKERGTDTQYF
TRBV9,TRBJ2-7,-,TRBD1,TGTGCCAGCAGCGAAGGAGGGACAGGGGCCTCCTACGAGCAGTACTTC,CASSEGGTGASYEQYF
TRBV27,TRBJ2-1,-,-,TGTGCCAGCAGTCGGAGGACTGGAAGCTCCTACAATGAGCAGTTCTTC,CASSRRTGSSYNEQFF
TRBV18,TRBJ1-4,-,-,TGTGCCAGCTCAGCCCGGACTGCAACTAATGAAAAACTGTTTTTT,CASSARTATNEKLFF
TRBV7-9,TRBJ1-1,-,-,TGTGCCAGCAGCTTAGTAGAGAACACTGAAGCTTTCTTT,CASSLVENTEAFF
TRBV4-1,TRBJ2-3,-,-,TGCGCCAGCAGCCAGTTGGTTTATATCACAGATACGCAGTATTTT,CASSQLVYITDTQYF
TRBV21-1,TRBJ2-3,-,-,TGTGCCAGCATGGTGGATACGCAGTATTTT,CASMVDTQYF
TRBV4-1,TRBJ1-4,-,TRBD1,TGCGCCAGCAGCCCTTCGGACAGGGGTAATGAAAAACTGTTTTTT,CASSPSDRGNEKLFF
TRBV5-1,TRBJ2-4,-,TRBD1,TGCGCCAGCAGCTTGGACGGGACAGGGAACATTCAGTACTTC,CASSLDGTGNIQYF
TRBV4-1,TRBJ2-1,-,-,TGCGCCAGCAGCCAAGGACAGGCCCTTTCCTACAATGAGCAGTTCTTC,CASSQGQALSYNEQFF
TRBV29-1,TRBJ2-2,-,TRBD1,TGCAGCGCCGGGACAGGGAATACCGGGGAGCTGTTTTTT,CSAGTGNTGELFF
TRBV28,TRBJ2-7,-,TRBD2,TGTGCCACCCGGGGAGGGAGCTACGAGCAGTACTTC,CATRGGSYEQYF
TRBV7-9,TRBJ1-4,-,TRBD1,TGTGCCAGCAGCTCGGGACAGGGGGCGGACGAAAAACTGTTTTTT,CASSSGQGADEKLFF
TRBV5-1,TRBJ2-5,once,-,TGCGCCAGCAGCTTGTTGGCTTCCGAAGAGACCCAGTACTTC,CASSLLASEETQYF
TRBV27,TRBJ2-7,-,TRBD2,TGTGCCAGCAGGGGACTAGCGGGAGCTACCTACGAGCAGTACTTC,CASRGLAGATYEQYF
TRBV5-1,TRBJ1-1,once,-,TGCGCCAGCAGGGAGCCGTACATGAACACTGAAGCTTTCTTT,CASREPYMNTEAFF
TRBV4-3,TRBJ1-2,-,-,TGCGCCAGCAGCCAAGAAGGTAGTGGGGGCTACACCTTC,CASSQEGSGGYTF
TRBV19,TRBJ2-7,-,TRBD1,TGTGCCAGTAGAGGACAGGGAATAGGGTTAAATTACGAGCAGTACTTC,CASRGQGIGLNYEQYF
TRBV7-2,TRBJ2-1,-,-,TGTGCCAGCAGCTTTAGGTCAAGCGCTGAGCAGTTCTTC,CASSFRSSAEQFF